This is a list of T cell receptor beta chains from one sample in a study of shared clonotypes between healthy human individuals. The protocol was immunoSEQ multiplex PCR, while the TCRdb copy is restricted to in-frame clones and leaves out a portion. Here the sample spans roughly 1,100,000 clones, about three quarters being singletons. The sequencing input was memory CD4+ T cells sorted from blood. Receptors were obtained from a man aged 18 to 35 in good health. Each CDR3 is given with its conserved first and last residue. Fields, in order: clone size, V gene, J gene, D gene, CDR3 protein, CDR3 DNA. The D gene is left open where the match is weak. Size values are once, few and many counts, or a class for expanded clones, and some rows have none.

NA	TRBV20-1	TRBJ1-3	NA	CSAPDGNTIYF	TGCAGTGCTCCCGACGGAAACACCATATATTTT
NA	TRBV11-2	TRBJ2-1	NA	CASSWWAGASYNEQFF	TGTGCCAGCAGCTGGTGGGCGGGGGCTTCCTACAATGAGCAGTTCTTC
NA	TRBV11-2	TRBJ2-1	NA	CASEPYQRASYNEQFF	TGTGCCAGCGAACCCTACCAGCGGGCCTCCTACAATGAGCAGTTCTTC
NA	TRBV30	TRBJ1-5	NA	CAWGEGSGQPQHF	TGTGCCTGGGGGGAGGGGTCTGGGCAGCCCCAGCATTTT
once	TRBV5-1	TRBJ2-3	NA	CASSLAFTDTQYF	TGCGCCAGCAGCTTGGCTTTCACAGATACGCAGTATTTT
NA	TRBV5-4	TRBJ2-7	TRBD1	CASSSGGEQYF	TGTGCCAGCAGTTCAGGGGGCGAGCAGTACTTC
once	TRBV30	TRBJ2-1	NA	CAWSAGYNEQFF	TGTGCCTGGAGTGCGGGTTACAATGAGCAGTTCTTC
NA	TRBV29-1	TRBJ1-2	NA	CSGGTAGYGYTF	TGCAGCGGGGGGACTGCGGGTTATGGCTACACCTTC
NA	TRBV5-8	TRBJ1-2	NA	CASSLQGFRYTF	TGTGCCAGCAGCTTGCAGGGCTTTCGCTACACCTTC
NA	TRBV10-1	TRBJ2-3	NA	CASSGSVLGTQYF	TGCGCCAGCAGTGGATCGGTCTTGGGTACGCAGTATTTT
NA	TRBV5-1	TRBJ2-3	TRBD1	CASSFTGQGTDTQYF	TGCGCCAGCAGCTTTACGGGACAGGGGACAGATACGCAGTATTTT
NA	TRBV19	TRBJ1-4	NA	CASSPGEGFNEKLFF	TGTGCCAGTAGTCCTGGGGAAGGCTTCAATGAAAAACTGTTTTTT
NA	TRBV9	TRBJ1-1	NA	CASNSDRLNTEAFF	TGTGCCAGCAATTCCGACAGGCTGAACACTGAAGCTTTCTTT
NA	TRBV5-1	TRBJ2-5	TRBD1	CASSSTTGGETQYF	TGCGCCAGCAGCTCAACAACAGGGGGAGAGACCCAGTACTTC
NA	TRBV30	TRBJ1-1	NA	CAWRRGEDTEAFF	TGTGCCTGGCGGCGGGGGGAAGACACTGAAGCTTTCTTT
many	TRBV6-5	TRBJ2-7	TRBD2	CASSSGLAGGPSEQYF	TGTGCCAGCAGTTCCGGACTAGCGGGAGGGCCGAGTGAGCAGTACTTC
NA	TRBV7-2	TRBJ1-2	NA	CASSPGGSYGYTF	TGTGCCAGCAGTCCAGGAGGCTCCTATGGCTACACCTTC
once	TRBV15	TRBJ1-3	NA	CATSRDLGLGRRNTIYF	TGTGCCACCAGCAGAGATCTGGGACTTGGAAGGCGTAACACCATATATTTT
NA	TRBV6-6	TRBJ2-3	TRBD1	CASKTPRTGEGDTQYF	TGTGCCAGCAAGACACCCCGGACAGGGGAGGGGGATACGCAGTATTTT
few	TRBV9	TRBJ1-3	TRBD1	CASSVEGQFVSGNTIYF	TGTGCCAGCAGCGTAGAGGGACAGTTCGTTTCTGGAAACACCATATATTTT
NA	TRBV6-5	TRBJ1-6	NA	CASSSRPSVNSPLHF	TGTGCCAGCAGTTCACGACCGAGTGTTAATTCACCCCTCCACTTT
many	TRBV29-1	TRBJ2-5	NA	CSLRGSGETQYF	TGCAGCCTTCGGGGGTCTGGGGAGACCCAGTACTTC
NA	TRBV18	TRBJ2-3	NA	CASSPPSLTDTQYF	TGTGCCAGCTCTCCCCCTTCCCTCACAGATACGCAGTATTTT
NA	TRBV6-5	TRBJ1-3	TRBD1	CASSYSNRGQNTIYF	TGTGCCAGCAGTTACTCGAACAGGGGGCAAAACACCATATATTTT
NA	TRBV28	TRBJ2-3	NA	CASSSGTAGPDTQYF	TGTGCCAGCAGTTCCGGGACGGCGGGACCAGATACGCAGTATTTT
once	TRBV29-1	TRBJ2-6	NA	CSVGPRQALSSGANVLTF	TGCAGCGTTGGGCCCCGGCAGGCTCTGAGCTCTGGGGCCAACGTCCTGACTTTC
NA	TRBV27	TRBJ1-3	NA	CASSFQGPGNTIYF	TGTGCCAGCAGTTTCCAGGGCCCTGGAAACACCATATATTTT
NA	TRBV25-1	TRBJ1-4	NA	CASATGTANEKLFF	TGTGCCAGCGCTACCGGGACGGCTAATGAAAAACTGTTTTTT
many	TRBV5-1	TRBJ1-1	NA	CASSLRENTEAFF	TGCGCCAGCAGCTTGAGGGAGAACACTGAAGCTTTCTTT
NA	TRBV18	TRBJ2-3	NA	CASYPGSTGADTQYF	TGTGCCAGCTACCCGGGATCTACGGGCGCAGATACGCAGTATTTT
NA	TRBV10-1	TRBJ2-3	NA	CASSEALGGTDTQYF	TGCGCCAGCAGTGAGGCCCTGGGCGGCACAGATACGCAGTATTTT
NA	TRBV28	TRBJ2-3	NA	CASSWGRWGSTDTQYF	TGTGCCAGCAGTTGGGGTCGGTGGGGATCCACAGATACGCAGTATTTT
once	TRBV4-1	TRBJ2-2	TRBD1	CASSQDRQGPGELFF	TGCGCCAGCAGCCAAGACCGACAGGGGCCCGGGGAGCTGTTTTTT
NA	TRBV18	TRBJ2-1	NA	CASSFRRQDQGEQFF	TGTGCCAGCTCATTTCGCCGGCAGGATCAGGGTGAGCAGTTCTTC
NA	TRBV10-3	TRBJ2-1	NA	CAISTQVEGGQFF	TGTGCCATCAGTACCCAGGTTGAAGGGGGGCAGTTCTTC
NA	TRBV30	TRBJ2-7	NA	CAWRGDYLPGEQYF	TGTGCCTGGAGGGGAGACTACCTACCGGGCGAGCAGTACTTC
NA	TRBV5-1	TRBJ2-1	TRBD2	CASRVTSGSQDEQFF	TGCGCCAGCAGAGTTACTAGCGGGAGTCAAGATGAGCAGTTCTTC
NA	TRBV7-3	TRBJ2-5	NA	CASSLLQGETQYF	TGTGCCAGCAGCTTACTGCAGGGAGAGACCCAGTACTTC
NA	TRBV5-4	TRBJ1-1	TRBD1	CASSFRGPGGTEAFF	TGTGCCAGCAGCTTTAGGGGGCCGGGAGGCACTGAAGCTTTCTTT
NA	TRBV5-1	TRBJ1-1	NA	CASSQGIKGQALTEAFF	TGCGCCAGCAGCCAGGGGATTAAGGGACAAGCTTTAACTGAAGCTTTCTTT
NA	TRBV19	TRBJ2-2	NA	CASNLDHNRAGELFF	TGTGCCAGTAACCTGGACCATAACCGAGCCGGGGAGCTGTTTTTT
NA	TRBV9	TRBJ2-1	NA	CASSVGGGAKNEQFF	TGTGCCAGCAGCGTCGGTGGGGGGGCTAAAAATGAGCAGTTCTTC
NA	TRBV5-1	TRBJ2-7	NA	CASSLRTDTYEQYF	TGCGCCAGCAGCCTAAGGACAGATACCTACGAGCAGTACTTC
NA	TRBV19	TRBJ1-4	NA	CASSSGQRFNEKLFF	TGTGCCAGTAGTTCCGGACAGAGGTTTAATGAAAAACTGTTTTTT
NA	TRBV28	TRBJ1-4	NA	CASSSSGIDSEKLFF	TGTGCCAGCAGTTCCTCAGGTATCGATTCTGAAAAACTGTTTTTT
NA	TRBV28	TRBJ1-2	TRBD1	CAAGTGGYGYTF	TGTGCCGCAGGGACAGGGGGGTATGGCTACACCTTC
NA	TRBV25-1	TRBJ2-7	NA	CASSERTVPYEQYF	TGTGCCAGCAGTGAAAGGACCGTCCCCTACGAGCAGTACTTC
NA	TRBV7-9	TRBJ1-2	NA	CASSLPTMGLYTF	TGTGCCAGCAGCCTCCCAACTATGGGGCTTTACACCTTC
NA	TRBV28	TRBJ1-1	NA	CASSLAQGLTEAFF	TGTGCCAGCAGTTTAGCGCAGGGGTTAACTGAAGCTTTCTTT
NA	TRBV5-1	TRBJ2-7	NA	CASSLDRVGASGEQYF	TGCGCCAGCAGCTTGGATAGGGTGGGAGCCTCCGGCGAGCAGTACTTC
NA	TRBV11-2	TRBJ2-7	NA	CASSLWTTTVTATYEQYF	TGTGCCAGCAGCTTATGGACCACAACCGTGACAGCTACTTACGAGCAGTACTTC
once	TRBV2	TRBJ1-4	NA	CASSASGVMSEKLFF	TGTGCCAGCAGTGCGTCAGGGGTAATGAGTGAAAAACTGTTTTTT
NA	TRBV11-2	TRBJ1-1	NA	CASCLDRNTEAFF	TGTGCCAGCTGCCTGGACAGGAACACTGAAGCTTTCTTT